The clone carrying this T cell receptor beta chain was recorded only once. This sample stems from a study of CD8 T cells in Susac syndrome. Trimming cost V 5 bases and J 1 base; bases outside gene matches: 12. CDR3 length: 16 residues. Per the germline V gene, CDR1 is DFQATT and CDR2 is SNEGSKA (reference sequence). TEMRA cells were FACS-enriched, unlike CD8+ and CD4+ T cells, which were negatively isolated. The RNA, 0.5 to 1 ug, was put through reverse transcription using random hexamers. A single record per CDR3 protein comes from TCRdb applying MiXCR to the immunoSEQ multiplex PCR reads. The sample lists about 200,000 distinct CDR3 sequences; 95% were seen once.

Input material: CD4+ T cells from PBMCs. The clonotype comes from a human donor with multiple sclerosis. J is TRBJ2-7 and V is TRBV20-1, with 9 bases lining up with TRBD1. The CDR3, as DNA: TGCAGTGCTCACTCCCCCGGGACAGGGAAATCCTACGAGCAGTACTTC. Amino acid sequence: CSAHSPGTGKSYEQYF.